This T cell receptor beta chain was sequenced during a study of T cell clonotyping in hematopoietic cell transplantation. About this clone: Its specificity is not known.

Study-wide findings and caveats: No sorting was done, leaving CD4 and CD8 contributions mixed. Higher Inverse Simpson Index values in graft donor and pretransplant recipient predicted broader posttransplant TCR diversity. Few recipient clonotypes overlapped donors; over 97% were de novo at given depth.

The time point denotes: recipient sample about 28 days before transplant, after cytoreduction. Germline-derived CDR1 and CDR2 are MNHEY and SVGAGI. CDR3 length: 13 residues. V shed 6 bases and J shed 5 bases, with 11 bases lying between them. Profiled with immunoSEQ multiplex PCR; TCRdb holds only in-frame clones, not every one. The sample holds about 27,000 clones, about 70% seen once. The clonotype was recovered from a man aged 50 to 59 with myelodysplastic syndrome. Some clones in this sample may be carry-over from other donors' samples. Sequences were derived from peripheral blood mononuclear cells, sampled before stem cell transplant. The chain carries TRBV6-5 and TRBJ1-5, with a tentative D call TRBD1 (6 bases). The chain's CDR3 is CASSLRGDQPQHF. The CDR3 DNA follows: TGTGCCAGCAGCCTGAGGGGGGATCAGCCCCAGCATTTT.